This TCR beta chain was captured by sequencing in a study of cytomegalovirus exposure and HLA in healthy donors. This CDR3 region has 15 residues. V was clipped by 4 bases and J by 4 bases, with 17 bases between them. The V gene's germline CDR1 is SGHNT and CDR2 YYREEE (reference sequence). Study-level findings and limits: Specificity for CMV antigens was confirmed in vitro for a few of the CMV-associated chains. Presence/absence comparisons presumed near-even sequencing depth among donors.

As concerns this clone: Antigen unknown.

Everyone who donated was a healthy bone marrow donor. PCR employed 60 Vbeta and 13 Jbeta primers. The table came from immunoSEQ multiplex PCR; TCRdb's copy has only in-frame clones and leaves some out. The sample contains about 130,000 clones, about four fifths of which appear only once. Sequencing was done on a sample of PBMCs. The chain couples TRBV5-4 to TRBJ1-2; no firm D call. The origin of this receptor is a woman aged 40 to 50 in good health and CMV-seronegative. Written as DNA, the CDR3 is TGTGCCAGCAGCCAGTGGACTAGGAGGCTCTATGGCTACACCTTC. Encoded protein: CASSQWTRRLYGYTF.